The source of this T cell receptor (beta chain) is a study of human T cells and chemical hapten exposure (dated by TCRdb to the early 2020s). Some background on the complete study: Libraries were pooled for sequencing, and per-sample TCR yields varied mainly because of small differences in library volumes within the pool. This study followed changes in the peripheral blood TCR repertoire in vivo during primary and secondary sensitization of alopecia patients to the hapten diphenylcyclopropenone (DPC). Both TCR alpha and TCR beta chains were sequenced from each blood RNA sample. Overall study results and their limits: No change with DPC sensitization was found in the number of TCRs above 1 in 1000 frequency, and no evidence of global repertoire structure alterations was found. Repeated subsampling changed both the strength of the expansion versus patch-test correlation and the threshold at which the correlation became significant.

Library preparation employed 5' RACE. TCRdb records Illumina MiSeq as the sequencer. During library preparation, unique molecular identifiers were attached to individual cDNA molecules so that TCRs could be counted quantitatively and reproducibly. The study's processing was this. The median number of TCRs per sample was 95,638, ranging from roughly 20,000 to 700,000. V, J and CDR3 annotation of the TCR reads was performed with the Decombinator software suite. To make PS versus PT1 abundance plots, every sample was subsampled to the same number of TCRs (28,000). Expanded TCRs were defined as absent before sensitization and observed at least eight times at the 2-week time point. The public reads were reanalyzed by TCRdb: fastp trimming at Q25, MiXCR alignment, in-frame beta chains only. Each CDR3 protein gets just one entry, which takes the most common genes and DNA from the rows behind it. The V and J calls, along with clone size, are taken from TCRdb and not from the paper's own processing. For this sample there are around 80,000 distinct CDR3 sequences; approximately 16% appear just once. Approximately 6.3% of the sample rests with the top ten.

The CDR3 holds 16 amino acids from the cysteine to the phenylalanine. Just the 48-base CDR3 DNA is kept, in frame starting at base 1. A distance of 20 bases separates the germline ends of V and J, which lose 5 bases and 3 bases respectively. For CDR1 and CDR2, the germline V gene lists SGHTA and FQGNSA. This clonotype was counted only a few times. The antigen this receptor binds is unknown. Per-base qualities were not stored, and no clone one base away is much larger. Total RNA was extracted from unfractionated whole blood that had been collected in Tempus Blood RNA tubes. As TCR sequencing controls, roughly five healthy volunteers were used, with blood taken at day 0, 2 weeks and 6 weeks.

The rearranged segments are TRBV7-2 and TRBJ2-7, with TRBD2 perhaps the D gene, on 7 matching bases. The clonotype originates from a female donor in good health. The CDR3 amino acid sequence is: CASSHAGEGLNYEQYF. The nucleotide sequence is given as TGTGCCAGCAGCCATGCAGGGGAGGGCCTTAACTACGAGCAGTACTTC. The entire variable domain, with the stretches around the CDR3 drawn from the reference TRBV7-2 and TRBJ2-7 proteins, is GAGVSQSPSNKVTEKGKDVELRCDPISGHTALYWYRQSLGQGLEFLIYFQGNSAPDKSGLPSDRFSAERTGGSVSTLTIQRTQQEDSAVYLCASSHAGEGLNYEQYFGPGTRLTVT.